One sample yielded the 25 T cell receptor beta chains listed below, sequenced in a study of T-cell memory formation after mild COVID-19. TCRdb itself ran the 5' RACE reads through MiXCR, one entry per CDR3 protein. The sample records some 150,000 distinct CDR3 sequences, roughly 19% being singletons. The sequencing input was PBMCs or a T cell subset sorted from them (not recorded which). The receptors derive from an adult woman who had mild COVID-19 (a few samples of this study predate the infection). Cell type and time point are not known.

The chain recombines TRBV7-2 with TRBJ2-7; no firm D call. The CDR3 is 13 residues long. Per the germline V gene, CDR1 is SGHTA and CDR2 is FQGNSA. The germline V and J ends were trimmed by 5 bases and 3 bases, with 11 bases remaining between them. The chain's CDR3 is CASSLTVVYEQYF. In DNA form, the CDR3 reads TGTGCCAGCAGCCTCACGGTCGTCTACGAGCAGTACTTC.

This clonotype was seen a handful of times. The chain joins TRBV7-3 to TRBJ2-3, with D tentatively TRBD1 (5 bases). Per germline, CDR1 SGHTA and CDR2 FQGTGA. V shed 1 base and J shed 0 bases, with 8 bases lying between them. The CDR3 extends over 15 amino acids. The CDR3 here is CASSLRGRSTDTQYF. Written as DNA, the CDR3 is TGTGCCAGCAGCTTAAGGGGCCGGAGCACAGATACGCAGTATTTT. Full variable domain (rest looked up from reference TRBV7-3 and TRBJ2-3): GAGVSQTPSNKVTEKGKYVELRCDPISGHTALYWYRQSLGQGPEFLIYFQGTGAADDSGLPNDRFFAVRPEGSVSTLKIQRTERGDSAVYLCASSLRGRSTDTQYFGPGTRLTVL.

This clonotype has a handful of counts. The J gene is TRBJ1-5, the V gene TRBV24-1; TRBD1 is a possible D gene (5 bases). There are 16 residues in the CDR3. The V end was cut by 4 bases, the J end by 1 base, with 13 bases between. Germline CDR1 and CDR2: KGHDR and SFDVKD. The CDR3 protein is CATSERSGKSNQPQHF. Written as DNA, the CDR3 is TGTGCCACCAGTGAGAGATCAGGGAAAAGCAATCAGCCCCAGCATTTT.

The chain has TRBV7-2 and TRBJ2-3; 12 bases align to TRBD2. Germline CDR1 SGHTA, CDR2 FQGNSA. V lost 1 base to trimming and J lost 5 bases; unmatched junction nucleotides: 7. The CDR3 runs to 17 residues. The CDR3 DNA sequence: TGTACCAGCAGCTTAGGCACTAGCGGGAGGAATTTAGATACGCAGTATTTT. Translated: CTSSLGTSGRNLDTQYF.

This clonotype was seen only a few times. The chain uses TRBV12-3 or TRBV12-4 and TRBJ1-1; no clear D. Trimming shortened V by 3 bases and J by 4 bases, and 9 bases separated the two germline ends. This CDR3 contains 13 residues. The CDR3 nucleotides read TGTGCCAGCAGTTTCGGTGGAGGCACTGAAGCTTTCTTT. Translating it yields CASSFGGGTEAFF.

This clonotype has just a few counts. The chain is built from TRBV24-1 and TRBJ2-3; 8 nucleotides agree with TRBD2. Germline CDR1 and CDR2: KGHDR and SFDVKD. V was clipped by 2 bases and J by 4 bases; unmatched bases: 7. The CDR3 covers 16 residues. The CDR3 DNA follows: TGTGCCACCAGTGATTCCGGGACTAGTATCTCAGATACGCAGTATTTT. This gives the protein CATSDSGTSISDTQYF.

The table lists this clonotype with many counts. This sequence joins TRBV18 and TRBJ2-7, with 13 bases identical to TRBD2. There are 14 residues in the CDR3. V shed 6 bases and J 7 bases; nucleotides not matched to a gene: 6. Germline values: CDR1 KGHSH, CDR2 LQKENI. Written as DNA, the CDR3 is TGTGCCAGCTCGCCCGGACTAGCGGGAGATGAGCAGTACTTC. Residues: CASSPGLAGDEQYF.

V and J are TRBV20-1 and TRBJ2-3, with 15 positions matching TRBD2. This CDR3 has 16 residues. Germline lookup yields CDR1 DFQATT and CDR2 SNEGSKA (reference sequence). Here the CDR3 DNA reads TGCTCGTCCAGGACTAGCGGGAGGGTTGGGACAGATACGCAGTATTTT. Translated: CSSRTSGRVGTDTQYF.

This chain links TRBV12-3 or TRBV12-4 with TRBJ2-7; 10 bases agree with TRBD2. The ends lost 7 bases at V and 2 bases at J; junction bases unmatched: 5. The CDR3 consists of 14 residues. The CDR3 spells CASNPGTSAYEQYF. The CDR3 DNA reads TGTGCCAGCAACCCCGGGACTAGCGCCTACGAGCAGTACTTC.

The rearrangement joins TRBV12-3 or TRBV12-4 to TRBJ1-5; weak D call: TRBD1 (5 bases). CDR3 length: 14 amino acids. V lost 5 bases and J lost 9, with 17 bases in between. The DNA of the CDR3 is TGTGCCAGCAGTGAGGGAGGGGTCCCTAGGCCCCAGCATTTT. It specifies CASSEGGVPRPQHF.

In this sample, this clonotype turned up a few times. This chain connects TRBV18 to TRBJ2-3; no clear D. V lost 2 bases to trimming and J lost 1 base, with 7 bases between them. CDR3 length: 14 residues. Per the germline V gene, CDR1 is KGHSH and CDR2 is LQKENI. CDR3 nucleotide sequence: TGTGCCAGCTCACCATCTACCCGCACAGATACGCAGTATTTT. It encodes CASSPSTRTDTQYF.

This chain connects TRBV7-3 to TRBJ2-1; D unclear. The length of the CDR3 is 13 residues. V dropped 2 bases and J dropped 6 bases, with 8 bases sitting between them. Germline-derived CDR1 and CDR2 are SGHTA and FQGTGA. The CDR3 reads CASSLVPLNEQFF. CDR3 nucleotide sequence: TGTGCCAGCAGCTTAGTACCGCTCAATGAGCAGTTCTTC.

This clonotype was counted only a few times. This chain connects TRBV12-3 or TRBV12-4 to TRBJ1-5; D might be TRBD1 (5 bases). The CDR3 is 15 amino acids. Trimming left V 3 bases short and J 4 bases short, with 13 bases between. In DNA, the CDR3 is TGTGCCAGCAGTTTTGGTACAGGAGGAAATCAGCCCCAGCATTTT. This codes for CASSFGTGGNQPQHF.

The sample holds a few counts of this clonotype. The gene calls are TRBV27 and TRBJ1-5, with TRBD1 as a possible D gene (6 bases). In germline, CDR1 is MNHEY, CDR2 SMNVEV (reference sequence). The germline V and J ends were trimmed by 2 bases and 5 bases, with 10 bases remaining between them. The CDR3 extends over 14 amino acids. This CDR3 is CASSLGGRYQPQHF. Here the CDR3 DNA reads TGTGCCAGCAGTTTAGGGGGGCGTTATCAGCCCCAGCATTTT.

For this clonotype: One junction end does not reproduce the germline sequence, and a read error may be involved. This chain connects TRBV5-1 to TRBJ2-1; 10 nucleotides agree with TRBD2. The CDR3 contains 18 residues. The germline V gene has CDR1 SGHRS and CDR2 YFSETQ. The DNA of the CDR3 is TGCGCTAGCAGCTTTGGCAGTAGCGGGGGGACACAGAACAATGAGCAGTTCTTC. Translating gives CASSFGSSGGTQNNEQFF.

The table lists this clonotype with a few counts. For the CDR3, the DNA is TGTGCCAGCAGCCGGGGGGGAGAAAGCGGAGCTTTCTTT. This gives the protein CASSRGGESGAFF. The chain uses TRBV5-5 and TRBJ1-1, with D perhaps matching TRBD1 (5 bases). CDR1 is SGHKS and CDR2 is YYEKEE in the germline V gene (reference sequence). The CDR3 has 13 residues. V dropped 4 bases and J dropped 10 bases, with 17 bases sitting between them.

The chain couples TRBV7-2 to TRBJ2-1, with 13 positions matching TRBD2. This CDR3 region has 15 residues. CDR1 is SGHTA, CDR2 FQGNSA, per germline. V trimming: 5 bases; J trimming: 6 bases; junction bases outside the gene matches: 4. CDR3 residues: CASSVLAGGSNEQFF. CDR3 sequence (DNA): TGTGCCAGCAGCGTACTAGCGGGGGGGAGCAATGAGCAGTTCTTC.

Only a few counts were recorded for this clonotype. This chain uses TRBV4-1 with TRBJ1-4, with D possibly TRBD1 on 5 matching bases. CDR1 is MGHRA and CDR2 is YSYEKL in the germline V gene. Trimming left V 2 bases short and J 5 bases short, with 12 bases between. The CDR3 spans 15 residues. The CDR3 here is CASSQWRDPNEKLFF. CDR3 coding DNA: TGCGCCAGCAGCCAATGGCGGGACCCGAATGAAAAACTGTTTTTT.

In this sample, this clonotype turned up a few times. V is TRBV20-1 and J is TRBJ2-5; 7 nucleotides match TRBD2. The J segment lost 2 bases and the V segment lost 3 bases, leaving 0 bases of the junction unmatched. The CDR3 covers 12 residues. The germline CDR1 and CDR2 sequences are DFQATT and SNEGSKA (reference sequence). Here the CDR3 reads CSASGRQETQYF. The CDR3 DNA reads TGCAGTGCTAGCGGGAGGCAAGAGACCCAGTACTTC.

This clonotype was seen a handful of times. V usage is TRBV7-3 and J usage is TRBJ2-3; the D gene is possibly TRBD2 (6 bases). Germline values: CDR1 SGHTA, CDR2 FQGTGA. The CDR3 covers 19 residues. Trimming took 5 bases from V and 4 from J, leaving 28 bases between them. The CDR3 sequence is CASSPTTPGPGGGADTQYF. The DNA for the CDR3 is TGTGCCAGCAGCCCCACTACCCCCGGCCCTGGCGGAGGGGCAGATACGCAGTATTTT.

V is TRBV6-2 or TRBV6-3 and J is TRBJ2-3; 7 nucleotides align to TRBD1. J was trimmed by 0 bases and V by 2 bases; bases with no gene match: 14. CDR3 length: 19 residues. CDR1 and CDR2 (germline): MNHEY, SVGEGT. CDR3 sequence: CASSYPDRTGVASTDTQYF. The CDR3 nucleotides read TGTGCCAGCAGTTACCCAGATAGGACAGGCGTTGCTAGCACAGATACGCAGTATTTT.

The gene calls are TRBV5-6 and TRBJ2-5; 14 bases agree with TRBD2. CDR3 length: 17 residues. With 4 bases clipped from V and 5 bases from J, the junction kept 10 bases outside the gene matches. Germline V CDR1 and CDR2: SGHDT, YYEEEE. The CDR3 nucleotides read TGTGCCAGCAGCCCGGGACTAGCGGGAGTTGGGCTGGAGACCCAGTACTTC. Translating it yields CASSPGLAGVGLETQYF.

The chain joins TRBV3-1 to TRBJ1-1, with D hard to call. CDR3 length: 14 amino acids. Germline assignment: CDR1 LGHDT and CDR2 YNNKEL (reference sequence). V was trimmed by 4 bases and J by 1 base, leaving 10 bases between them. The CDR3 sequence is CASSPLPENTEAFF. In nucleotides, the CDR3 is TGTGCCAGCAGCCCCCTCCCTGAGAACACTGAAGCTTTCTTT.

Only a few counts were recorded for this clonotype. The rearrangement joins TRBV12-3 or TRBV12-4 to TRBJ1-4; perhaps TRBD1 as D (6 bases). This CDR3 region has 15 residues. Trimming removed 2 bases at V and 2 bases at J, with 9 bases between. CDR3 in DNA: TGTGCCAGCAGTTTAACAGGGCTCACTAATGAAAAACTGTTTTTT. Its protein product is CASSLTGLTNEKLFF.

This chain links TRBV12-3 or TRBV12-4 with TRBJ2-3, with 9 bases lining up with TRBD2. The CDR3 is 18 residues long. V gave up 5 bases and J gave up 7 bases; unmatched junction bases: 19. The CDR3 loop reads CASSAGLAGEFDGNTQYF. In nucleotides, the CDR3 is TGTGCCAGCAGTGCCGGATTAGCGGGAGAATTCGATGGAAATACGCAGTATTTT.